This T cell receptor (beta chain) was recovered during a study of post-analysis software for immune sequencing data. Study-wide background: Both relapsing-remitting and secondary progressive multiple sclerosis featured among the disease courses, as did progressive-relapsing multiple sclerosis. Findings and limits, study-wide: Relative to controls, patients with multiple sclerosis showed significantly lower normalized Chao1 diversity. By F measure, strong co-clustering occurred among samples prepared in the same batch. Four or five TRBV segments were significantly more frequent in patients than in controls. TRBV5-6, TRBV5-1 and TRBV20-1 were among these segments.

Unique molecular identifiers had been added to the TCR beta cDNA libraries. The source material, 1 to 10 million T cells, gave rise to roughly 0.5 million cDNA molecules. One entry per CDR3 protein, called by TCRdb with MiXCR from the PCR reads. The sample lists fewer than 850,000 distinct CDR3 sequences, approximately 44% seen once, with roughly 4.5% in the top ten. This clonotype occurred a few times. Its cognate antigen is unknown. The CDR3 is 17 amino acids. Germline CDR1 and CDR2: LNHNV and YYDKDF (reference sequence). V was trimmed by 5 bases and J by 5 bases, leaving 24 bases between them. The sequenced sample was blood. This TCR was sampled from a girl aged 10-17 years with multiple sclerosis. V usage is TRBV15 and J usage is TRBJ2-5, with D unresolved. The CDR3 loop is CATSPSSAEKGGETQYF. For the CDR3, the DNA is TGTGCCACCAGCCCTTCCTCGGCAGAGAAGGGTGGGGAGACCCAGTACTTC.